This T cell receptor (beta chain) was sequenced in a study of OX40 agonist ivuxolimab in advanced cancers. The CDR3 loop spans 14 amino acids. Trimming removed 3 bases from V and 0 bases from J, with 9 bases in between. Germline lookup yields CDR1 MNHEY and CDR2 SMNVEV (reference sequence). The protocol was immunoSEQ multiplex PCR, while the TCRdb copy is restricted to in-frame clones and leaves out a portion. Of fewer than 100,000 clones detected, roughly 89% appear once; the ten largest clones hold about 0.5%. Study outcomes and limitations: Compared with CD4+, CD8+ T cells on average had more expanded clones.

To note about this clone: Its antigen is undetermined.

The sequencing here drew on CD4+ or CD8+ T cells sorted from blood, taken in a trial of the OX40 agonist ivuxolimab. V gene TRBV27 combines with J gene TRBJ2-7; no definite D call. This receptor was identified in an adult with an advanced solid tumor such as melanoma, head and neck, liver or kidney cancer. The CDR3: CASSFGRLSYEQYF. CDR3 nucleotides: TGTGCCAGCAGTTTCGGGCGCCTCTCCTACGAGCAGTACTTC.